Below, one T cell receptor (beta chain) is given with its context. The data stem from a study of T cells in Graves' hyperthyroidism and ophthalmopathy. Using RNA transcripts as the source, TCR beta CDR3 regions were amplified. The study used the HTBI primer set for a first-round RT-PCR of the TCR CDR3. One entry per CDR3 protein results from TCRdb running MiXCR on the multiplex PCR reads. This sample carries hundreds of thousands of distinct CDR3 sequences, approximately 18% of them seen once, and the ten largest clones take around 17%. Germline V gene sequence: CDR1 SGHTA, CDR2 FQGNSA. Trimming cost V 5 bases and J 6 bases, with 17 bases left between them. The CDR3 loop spans 15 amino acids.

Source material: blood. This rearrangement joins TRBV7-2 to TRBJ1-5, with unresolved D. This clonotype was sampled from a woman between 50 and 59 years old with Graves' hyperthyroidism that later progressed to Graves' ophthalmopathy. CDR3 residues: CASSHNRAGGQPQHF. The CDR3 nucleotides are TGTGCCAGCAGCCATAATCGGGCCGGCGGTCAGCCCCAGCATTTT.